These 18 T cell receptor beta chains originate from one sample sequenced in a study of T-cell reconstitution after alpha-beta-depleted transplantation in children. TCRbeta library construction was performed incorporating unique molecular identifiers. MiXCR, run by TCRdb on the PCR reads, gives a single entry per CDR3 protein. The table lists approximately 640,000 distinct CDR3 sequences, around a sixth of them singletons. The sequences come from PBMCs from the stem cell graft donor, collected from the stem cell graft. The receptors shown here come from a human donor who donated a stem cell graft to a child with acute myeloid leukemia.

This clonotype came up many times. The CDR3 DNA reads as TGTGCCAGCAGCATTATTAATAGAGACCGTGTGGAGTTCTTC. It specifies CASSIINRDRVEFF. The chain combines TRBV6-1 with TRBJ2-1; D gene unclear. This CDR3 is built from 14 residues. Trimming shortened V by 6 bases and J by 14 bases, and 23 bases separated the two germline ends. Germline loops: CDR1 MNHNS, CDR2 SASEGT.

The V call is TRBV6-1, the J call TRBJ1-5; D is ambiguous. Germline V gene data show CDR1 as MNHNS and CDR2 as SASEGT. V lost 2 bases to trimming and J lost 8 bases, with 10 bases between them. The length of the CDR3 is 13 residues. In nucleotides, the CDR3 is TGTGCCAGCAGTGAATATACGGAGGAGCCCCAGCATTTT. Translation: CASSEYTEEPQHF.

The V gene is TRBV7-3, the J gene TRBJ2-2; TRBD2 agrees at 9 bases. With V trimmed by 6 bases and J by 5 bases, 4 bases remained unmatched. This CDR3 region has 14 residues. In germline, CDR1 is SGHTA, CDR2 FQGTGA. CDR3 bases: TGTGCCAGCAGGCGTAGCGGGGGTACCGGGGAGCTGTTTTTT. It translates to CASRRSGGTGELFF.

This clonotype was counted only a few times. The chain combines TRBV7-2 with TRBJ1-2, with 9 bases fitting TRBD1. Germline V gene sequence: CDR1 SGHTA, CDR2 FQGNSA. Losses at the gene ends were 5 bases for V and 3 bases for J; bases not matched to a gene: 7. The CDR3 is made up of 15 amino acids. CDR3 sequence: CASSHTGGRDYGYTF. In nucleotides, the CDR3 is TGTGCCAGCAGCCACACAGGGGGCAGGGACTATGGCTACACCTTC.

This clonotype occurred many times. V gene TRBV12-3 or TRBV12-4 combines with J gene TRBJ1-5, with unresolved D. V was trimmed by 5 bases and J by 4 bases, leaving 12 bases between them. This CDR3 is 14 amino acids long. Here the CDR3 DNA reads TGTGCCAGCAGTATCTCGAAGGTTAATCAGCCCCAGCATTTT. The encoded protein is CASSISKVNQPQHF.

This clonotype was detected many times. The genes are TRBV12-3 or TRBV12-4 and TRBJ1-2; D might be TRBD1 (6 bases). V was pared by 6 bases and J by 5 bases, with 13 bases between. The CDR3 is 13 residues long. CDR3 sequence: CASSPTGWYGYTF. In DNA, the CDR3 is TGTGCCAGCAGCCCGACAGGATGGTATGGCTACACCTTC.

This clonotype was counted at least ten times. The chain employs TRBV29-1 and TRBJ1-2, with TRBD1 matching over 7 bases. The CDR3 is 14 amino acids. V shed 1 base, J shed 7 bases, and the junction held 9 bases outside the gene matches. CDR1 is SQVTM, CDR2 ANQGSEA, per germline. The CDR3: CSVEVPTGLVGYTF. CDR3 DNA sequence: TGCAGCGTTGAAGTCCCGACAGGGCTCGTTGGCTACACCTTC.

A few counts support this clonotype. The chain employs TRBV5-5 and TRBJ2-5; tentatively, D is TRBD1 (7 bases). V gave up 4 bases and J gave up 7 bases, with 14 bases separating them. The CDR3 covers 13 residues. Germline CDR1 SGHKS, CDR2 YYEKEE (reference sequence). CDR3 bases: TGTGCCAGCAGCCTTCAGGGGGGAGTGACCCAGTACTTC. It encodes CASSLQGGVTQYF.

This clonotype was recorded many times. The V call is TRBV10-3, the J call TRBJ2-3, with a possible D match to TRBD2 (6 bases). Trimming took 0 bases from V and 5 from J, leaving 15 bases between them. CDR3 length equals 16 residues. Germline-derived CDR1 and CDR2 are ENHRY and SYGVKD. The CDR3 nucleotides are TGTGCCATCAGTGAGTCGGTCGACGGGGGTCTAGATACGCAGTATTTT. This translates into CAISESVDGGLDTQYF.

The sample holds a few counts of this clonotype. This chain joins TRBV7-2 and TRBJ1-4, with D uncertain. With 4 bases removed from V and 6 bases from J, the gap between germline ends came to 12 bases. The CDR3 is 14 residues long. Germline CDR1 and CDR2: SGHTA and FQGNSA. The CDR3 nucleotides read TGTGCCAGCAGCTCTGAGGGAGGGCATGAAAAACTGTTTTTT. It specifies CASSSEGGHEKLFF.

This clonotype was observed many times. The chain employs TRBV20-1 and TRBJ1-1; 12 bases map to TRBD1. V was pared by 2 bases and J by 7 bases, with 8 bases of the junction left unmatched. Germline V lookup: CDR1 DFQATT, CDR2 SNEGSKA (reference sequence). This CDR3 comprises 15 residues. DNA of the CDR3: TGCAGTGCTAGACTCCGGGACAGGGGGCAAATTGAAGCTTTCTTT. It codes for CSARLRDRGQIEAFF.

This clonotype was observed many times. This chain connects TRBV20-1 to TRBJ2-1; TRBD2 is a possible D gene (6 bases). Germline V gives CDR1 DFQATT, CDR2 SNEGSKA (reference sequence). This CDR3 has 14 amino acids. V lost 4 bases and J 1 base, leaving 11 bases between the germline ends. DNA for the CDR3: TGCAGTGCTATCTGGGCGGGATCCTACAATGAGCAGTTCTTC. Translation: CSAIWAGSYNEQFF.

This clonotype has a count of ten or more. This chain joins TRBV20-1 and TRBJ2-5, with TRBD1 matching over 9 bases. With 1 base clipped from V and 5 bases from J, the junction kept 5 bases outside the gene matches. The CDR3 spans 14 residues. Per germline, CDR1 DFQATT and CDR2 SNEGSKA (reference sequence). CDR3 nucleotides: TGCAGTGCTAGAGCGGGACAGGGCGGGGAGACCCAGTACTTC. It translates to CSARAGQGGETQYF.

This clonotype was counted between two and nine times. The gene calls are TRBV6-2 or TRBV6-3 and TRBJ1-2; 9 positions agree with TRBD1. The germline V gene has CDR1 MNHEY and CDR2 SVGEGT. This CDR3 contains 11 residues. CDR3 loop: CGTGADYGYTF. The DNA for the CDR3 is TGTGGGACAGGGGCGGACTATGGCTACACCTTC.

This clonotype appeared a single time. At one end the junction does not follow the germline gene, possibly because of a read error. The V and J genes are TRBV19 and TRBJ1-4, with TRBD1 identical over 8 bases. This CDR3 is built from 15 residues. Germline V gene lookup returns CDR1 LNHDA and CDR2 SQIVND (reference sequence). In DNA form, the CDR3 reads TGTGCCAGTAGTATAGGGGACAGGAATAATAAAAAACTGTTTTTT. It encodes CASSIGDRNNKKLFF.

This clonotype was seen repeatedly, ten times or more. The V and J genes are TRBV7-6 and TRBJ2-7; 7 bases fit TRBD1. The germline CDR1 and CDR2 sequences are SGHVS and FNYEAQ. Trimming at V came to 2 bases and at J to 0 bases, leaving 7 bases not matched to a gene. The CDR3 length is 16 residues. CDR3 coding DNA: TGTGCCAGCAGCTTAACCGGGGACAGCAACTCCTACGAGCAGTACTTC. This sequence encodes CASSLTGDSNSYEQYF.

This clonotype was seen at least ten times. The CDR3 DNA is TGCAGTTCGGTAGTCACAGATACGCAGTATTTT. Its protein product is CSSVVTDTQYF. The J gene is TRBJ2-3, the V gene TRBV20-1; D gene unclear. The CDR3 has 11 amino acids. From germline, CDR1 is DFQATT and CDR2 SNEGSKA (reference sequence). Trimming removed 8 bases from V and 2 bases from J, with 8 bases in between.

This clonotype was seen at least ten times. V gene TRBV12-3 or TRBV12-4 combines with J gene TRBJ1-1; no clear D. Trimming cost V 6 bases and J 5 bases, with 10 bases left between them. The length of the CDR3 is 12 residues. CDR3 in amino acids: CASSLTGTEAFF. The CDR3 region has the DNA TGTGCCAGCAGCTTGACGGGGACTGAAGCTTTCTTT.